This entry lists 10 T cell receptor beta chains sequenced from one sample in a study of T-cell reconstitution after alpha-beta-depleted transplantation in children (dated by TCRdb to 2015 to 2016). What this sample's treatment or condition label stands for: allogeneic hematopoietic cell transplantation with graft depleted of TCRalphabeta T cells and CD19 B cells. Receptor libraries were prepared by PCR. For sequencing, an Illumina HiSeq 2500 was employed. TCR library preparation used molecular barcoding, with unique molecular identifiers applied to normalize quantification of the TCRbeta repertoire. TCRdb reran the public reads through fastp at Q25 and MiXCR, keeping productive beta chains. Rows with a matching CDR3 protein are joined into one entry that keeps the most common DNA and genes. The sample yields 670,000 or so distinct CDR3 sequences; about an eighth were counted once. The ten largest make up about 0.79% of the sample.

Sequencing used PBMCs, obtained before TCRalphabeta/CD19-depleted stem cell transplant. The receptors originated from a girl under 10 years old with congenital amegakaryocytic thrombocytopenia, due to receive a stem cell transplant.

The V call is TRBV28, the J call TRBJ1-2, with 9 bases matching TRBD1. This CDR3 has 15 residues. V was pared by 3 bases and J by 8 bases, with 10 bases of the junction left unmatched. Per the germline V gene, CDR1 is MDHEN and CDR2 is SYDVKM. Here the CDR3 reads CASSFGDRELGGYTF. CDR3 DNA sequence: TGTGCCAGCAGTTTTGGGGACAGGGAATTGGGGGGCTACACCTTC.

This clonotype has just a few counts. The chain has TRBV20-1 and TRBJ1-1, with D possibly TRBD1 on 6 matching bases. Germline V lookup: CDR1 DFQATT, CDR2 SNEGSKA (reference sequence). V shed 2 bases and J shed 3 bases, with 7 bases lying between them. The length of the CDR3 is 12 residues. Here the CDR3 reads CSARTGYTEAFF. The CDR3 nucleotides are TGCAGTGCTAGAACAGGGTACACTGAAGCTTTCTTT.

The sample holds many counts of this clonotype. The V and J genes are TRBV12-3 or TRBV12-4 and TRBJ1-2, with a weak D call TRBD1 (5 bases). Trimming left V 5 bases short and J 3 bases short, with 13 bases between. The CDR3 consists of 14 residues. This chain's CDR3 is CASSQSQAYYGYTF. CDR3 coding DNA: TGTGCCAGCAGTCAATCACAGGCATACTATGGCTACACCTTC.

This clonotype was seen a few times. This chain links TRBV7-9 with TRBJ2-1; TRBD2 aligns across 16 bases. The germline gives CDR1 SEHNR, CDR2 FQNEAQ (reference sequence). The length of the CDR3 is 17 residues. After removal of 1 base from V and 9 bases from J, the junction contained 6 bases not matched to a gene. Written as DNA, the CDR3 is TGTGCCAGCAGCTTAGGTGGGACTAGCGGGAGGGCCACTGAGCAGTTCTTC. Amino acids: CASSLGGTSGRATEQFF.

This clonotype was seen ten or more times. This chain joins TRBV4-1 and TRBJ2-1, with 12 nucleotides matching TRBD2. The J segment lost 5 bases and the V segment lost 1 base, leaving 12 bases of the junction unmatched. The CDR3 covers 19 residues. Per the germline V gene, CDR1 is MGHRA and CDR2 is YSYEKL. Here the CDR3 reads CASSQGPGKTSGRNNEQFF. The CDR3 region has the DNA TGCGCCAGCAGCCAAGGGCCCGGGAAGACTAGCGGGAGAAACAATGAGCAGTTCTTC.

This chain connects TRBV9 to TRBJ2-5; TRBD2 matches at 16 bases. Trimming took 2 bases from V and 1 from J; bases not matched to a gene: 14. Germline V gene data show CDR1 as SGDLS and CDR2 as YYNGEE. The CDR3 is made up of 21 amino acids. CDR3 sequence (DNA): TGTGCCAGCAGCGTTACGAGCGCCGGGACTAGCGGGAGGGCCGTCCAAGAGACCCAGTACTTC. This sequence encodes CASSVTSAGTSGRAVQETQYF.

The chain uses TRBV7-6 and TRBJ1-4; D is unclear. This CDR3 is 16 amino acids long. Trimming removed 1 base at V and 0 bases at J, with 9 bases between. Germline CDR1 and CDR2: SGHVS and FNYEAQ. CDR3 sequence (DNA): TGTGCCAGCAGCTTAGTGTCGGAACCAACTAATGAAAAACTGTTTTTT. Protein: CASSLVSEPTNEKLFF.

Many counts were recorded for this clonotype. The chain uses TRBV5-1 and TRBJ1-6; the D is unclear. The CDR3 is 14 residues long. Germline V CDR1 and CDR2: SGHRS, YFSETQ. Trimming took off 5 bases at V and 4 bases at J, with 10 bases between the two ends. The CDR3 nucleotides read TGCGCCAGCAGTTCTGACGGATATAATTCACCCCTCCACTTT. Translation gives CASSSDGYNSPLHF.

This clonotype was recorded a few times. The chain's CDR3 is CASSYSSDRQETQYF. CDR3 nucleotides: TGTGCCAGCAGTTACTCTAGCGACCGCCAAGAGACCCAGTACTTC. V usage is TRBV6-2 or TRBV6-3 and J usage is TRBJ2-5; D may be TRBD2 (5 bases). In germline, CDR1 is MNHEY, CDR2 SVGEGT. Trimming left V 0 bases short and J 1 base short, with 9 bases between. The CDR3 is 15 residues long.

The V gene is TRBV29-1, the J gene TRBJ2-7; 8 bases agree with TRBD2. CDR3 length: 17 amino acids. V trimming: 5 bases; J trimming: 2 bases; junction bases outside the gene matches: 17. Germline assignment: CDR1 SQVTM and CDR2 ANQGSEA. CDR3 nucleotide sequence: TGCAGCGTTCTCCTTCGGCTGAGCGGGAGCAAGACCTACGAGCAGTACTTC. It encodes CSVLLRLSGSKTYEQYF.